This TCR beta chain comes out of a study of blood T cells in healthy people across ages (dated by TCRdb to between 2014 and 2017). The study in broad terms: Template switching captured roughly one uniquely barcoded TCR beta cDNA molecule per two T cells in model experiments. Two additional independent replicas of 1 million unique cDNA reads from the same blood draw were analyzed for two donors (one aged 18 to 30 and one aged 80 or older). Using deep sequencing normalized with unique cDNA molecular identifiers, the study measured how TCR beta repertoire diversity changes with age. Four age groups were formed from the donors: young (average 16 years), middle-aged (approximately 40), aged (around 68) and long-lived (less than 85).

Donors were 40 or so systemically healthy Caucasian individuals from Russia aged 6 to 90 years. Ten milliliters of peripheral blood were drawn from each donor into EDTA-treated Vacutainer tubes. PBMCs were isolated by Ficoll-Paque density-gradient centrifugation, with at least 6.5 million obtained per sample. Trizol reagent was used to extract total RNA from the PBMCs, yielding at least 6 micrograms per sample. The percentages of naive CD45RAhigh/CD27high T cells were determined by flow cytometry on a PBMC aliquot from every donor. Overall results and qualifications from the work: Compared with the aged group, the long-lived group had more naive CD4+ T cells, fewer expanded clones and increased TCR diversity, suggesting age selection. Since profiling was done on bulk unsorted PBMCs, naive and antigen-experienced compartments could not be conclusively compared. Because the CMV infection status of the donors was unknown, age-related changes in expanded clonotypes may potentially have been confounded. Estimates of total diversity based on one million sequenced T cells were considered lower bounds and underestimates. There was a strong correlation between observed TCR beta diversity and the percentage of naive T cells measured by flow cytometry. As age increased, observed TCR beta diversity per million T cells dropped in a roughly linear way, and a significant reduction was already evident by age about 40.

V is shortened by 1 base, J by 6 bases, and the region joining them spans 9 bases. The CDR3 holds 13 amino acids from the cysteine to the phenylalanine. The CDR3 DNA has 39 bases and is translated from base 1. The germline V gene (reference sequence) sets CDR1 to SEHNR and CDR2 to FQNEAQ. Library generation was performed with 5' RACE. Instrument used: Illumina HiSeq 2500. A second roughly 6 to 11 cycle PCR used a sample-barcoded 5' primer and a J-beta primer mix. Each TCR beta cDNA molecule received a unique molecular identifier from a template-switch 5' adaptor carrying 12 random nucleotides. At least 2.5 million CDR3-containing paired-end reads were obtained from each sample. The Mint cDNA synthesis kit, primed by a TRBC-specific oligonucleotide, was used to synthesize first-strand cDNA from all RNA. All cDNA was treated with uracil-DNA glycosylase and then went through a first 18-cycle PCR with the universal primers M1SS and BC2_uni_R. In the authors' own workflow: Each sample was normalized by randomly selecting 1 million high-quality reads, each carrying a distinct molecular identifier. Reads sharing molecular identifiers were discarded rather than binned into consensus sequences. MiTCR, set to a Q25 quality threshold and the strictest error-elimination algorithm, was used for CDR3 identification, clonotype clustering and error correction. A nonparametric unseen species model with Euler transformation was used to estimate a lower bound on total TCR beta diversity. The public reads were quality trimmed at Q25 with fastp and then assembled into clones with MiXCR by TCRdb, keeping productive beta chains. Rows with a matching CDR3 protein are joined into one entry that keeps the most common DNA and genes. These V and J calls rely on TCRdb rather than the paper's analysis. The sample table records over 700,000 distinct CDR3 sequences; about 25% of these occur just once. The biggest ten clones account for 8% to 10% of the sample.

A note on this clonotype: The antigen this receptor binds is unknown. No base quality values were provided; no much bigger clone lies one nucleotide off.

These same data were also listed under a study on T cells of mothers and their children. The other study reports the following: Donors were nine systemically healthy Caucasian individuals: three mothers and their six children. cDNA synthesis used all of the extracted RNA, with 1.5 ug of RNA in each 15 ul reaction. In the second PCR, the M1S primer introduced both the sample barcodes and 2-4 random nucleotides. Over 9.5 million TCR beta CDR3 reads were obtained for each mother, and some 3.1 million reads were obtained for each child. In both related and unrelated pairs, thymic selection shapes the output of TCR recombination in a similar way, with inherited differences having only a minor effect. Related mother-child pairs always showed normalized repertoire overlap that was slightly higher than in unrelated mother-child pairs, though the difference was never significant. With a sensitivity of about 100 clones per million clonotypes, no persistent microchimeric T cell clones were detected. The study used deep NGS to compare TCR beta repertoires of mothers and children, seeking features distinguishing related mother-child pairs from unrelated individuals. The mean age was around 40 +/- 4 years for the mothers and around 10 +/- 4 years for the children. After adapter ligation with NEBNext reagents, the libraries were sequenced on Illumina HiSeq 2000 with 100+100 nt paired-end reads. To avoid cross-contamination, the mother libraries and the child libraries were prepared a month apart and sequenced in separate runs. Each donor had between about 450,000 and 2,200,000 distinct TCR beta clonotypes identified. Naive TCR beta clonotypes were estimated from low-frequency clonotypes matched to each donor's FACS-determined naive share, without sorting.

The sequencing sample was made of blood. The chain links TRBV7-9 with TRBJ1-1; too little of a D gene remains to name it. This receptor was identified in a boy aged 5-17 years in good health. The DNA sequence is TGTGCCAGCAGCTTAGGGTTTTTGTCTGAAGCTTTCTTT. Its protein product is CASSLGFLSEAFF.